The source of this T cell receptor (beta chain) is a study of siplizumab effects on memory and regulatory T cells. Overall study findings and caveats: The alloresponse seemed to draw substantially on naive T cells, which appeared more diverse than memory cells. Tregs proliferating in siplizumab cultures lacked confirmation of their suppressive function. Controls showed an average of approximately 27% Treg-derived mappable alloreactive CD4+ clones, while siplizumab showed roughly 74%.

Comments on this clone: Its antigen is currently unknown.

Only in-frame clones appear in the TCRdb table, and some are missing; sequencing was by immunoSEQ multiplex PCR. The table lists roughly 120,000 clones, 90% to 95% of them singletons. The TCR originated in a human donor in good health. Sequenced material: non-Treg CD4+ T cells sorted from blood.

DNA for the CDR3: TGCGCCAGCAGCTTGGTATTGGGACAGAGTTACTATGGCTACACCTTC. Its translation: CASSLVLGQSYYGYTF. J is TRBJ1-2 and V is TRBV5-1, with 7 bases aligning to TRBD1. V lost 0 bases to trimming and J lost 3 bases; unmatched junction nucleotides: 8. The CDR3 sequence is 16 residues long. The germline CDR1 and CDR2 sequences are SGHRS and YFSETQ.